Listed below are T cell receptor beta chains from one sample, sequenced in a study of blood T cell repertoires in COVID-19. The table came from immunoSEQ multiplex PCR; TCRdb's copy has only in-frame clones and leaves some out. The sample consists of about 180,000 clones, 88% of them appearing once. Sequenced input: peripheral blood. These receptors were obtained from a woman younger than 45 with acute or convalescent COVID-19. The CDR3 runs from the conserved cysteine through the conserved F or W. A D gene is named only where the DNA matches it firmly. The listing skips clone size in some rows; elsewhere it reads once, few, many or a size class.

CDR3 length: 14
clone size: .
J gene: TRBJ2-1
V gene: TRBV28
D gene: .
CDR3 DNA: TGTGCCAGCACGGACTCGGGAGATAGAAATGAGCAGTTCTTC
CDR3 protein: CASTDSGDRNEQFF

CDR3 length: 15
clone size: .
J gene: TRBJ2-1
V gene: TRBV9
D gene: TRBD2
CDR3 DNA: TGTGCCAGCAGCGCCGGACTAGCGATCTACAATGAGCAGTTCTTC
CDR3 protein: CASSAGLAIYNEQFF

CDR3 length: 14
clone size: once
J gene: TRBJ1-2
V gene: TRBV28
D gene: .
CDR3 DNA: TGTGCCAGCACCTCCCCACAGGCCAGGAGAGCTTACACCTTC
CDR3 protein: CASTSPQARRAYTF

CDR3 length: 15
clone size: .
J gene: TRBJ2-6
V gene: TRBV19
D gene: TRBD1
CDR3 DNA: TGTGCCAGTAGTCCCGACAGGGCTGGGGCCAACGTCCTGACTTTC
CDR3 protein: CASSPDRAGANVLTF

CDR3 length: 14
clone size: .
J gene: TRBJ2-1
V gene: TRBV7-2
D gene: TRBD2
CDR3 DNA: TGTGCCAGCAGCTCCGGACTAGCGGGAGGGCCGCTGTTCTTC
CDR3 protein: CASSSGLAGGPLFF

CDR3 length: 13
clone size: .
J gene: TRBJ1-5
V gene: TRBV6-5
D gene: .
CDR3 DNA: TGTGCCAGCAGTTACAGGGAGGGACAGCCCCAGCATTTT
CDR3 protein: CASSYREGQPQHF

CDR3 length: 14
clone size: .
J gene: TRBJ2-1
V gene: TRBV11-2
D gene: .
CDR3 DNA: TGTGCCAGCAGCTTAATACAGGGCGATAGTTTACCGTTCTTC
CDR3 protein: CASSLIQGDSLPFF

CDR3 length: 15
clone size: .
J gene: TRBJ2-3
V gene: TRBV18
D gene: TRBD2
CDR3 DNA: TGTGCCAGCTCACCAAGTGGACTAGTAACAGATACGCAGTATTTT
CDR3 protein: CASSPSGLVTDTQYF

CDR3 length: 11
clone size: .
J gene: TRBJ1-4
V gene: TRBV20-1
D gene: .
CDR3 DNA: TGCAGTGCTACGGGTAATGAAAAACTGTTTTTT
CDR3 protein: CSATGNEKLFF

CDR3 length: 13
clone size: .
J gene: TRBJ2-7
V gene: TRBV28
D gene: .
CDR3 DNA: TGTGCCAGCAGTCCAGGGCAAACCTACGAGCAGTACTTC
CDR3 protein: CASSPGQTYEQYF

CDR3 length: 13
clone size: .
J gene: TRBJ2-3
V gene: TRBV6-5
D gene: .
CDR3 DNA: TGTGCCAGCAGTTACGTTGGCAGCGCTACGCAGTATTTT
CDR3 protein: CASSYVGSATQYF

CDR3 length: 11
clone size: .
J gene: TRBJ2-1
V gene: TRBV29-1
D gene: TRBD1
CDR3 DNA: TGCAGCGTCGACAGGGCTTATGAGCAGTTCTTC
CDR3 protein: CSVDRAYEQFF

CDR3 length: 16
clone size: .
J gene: TRBJ2-1
V gene: TRBV24-1
D gene: .
CDR3 DNA: TGTGCCACCAGTGATTTGCATCGGGGTTCCTACAATGAGCAGTTCTTC
CDR3 protein: CATSDLHRGSYNEQFF

CDR3 length: 14
clone size: .
J gene: TRBJ1-6
V gene: TRBV5-8
D gene: .
CDR3 DNA: TGTGCCAGCAGCTTGGACAGATATAATTCACCCCTCCACTTT
CDR3 protein: CASSLDRYNSPLHF

CDR3 length: 13
clone size: .
J gene: TRBJ1-5
V gene: TRBV28
D gene: .
CDR3 DNA: TGTGCCAGCATGAAGGGGGTCAATCAGCCCCAGCATTTT
CDR3 protein: CASMKGVNQPQHF

CDR3 length: 15
clone size: .
J gene: TRBJ2-7
V gene: TRBV7-9
D gene: TRBD2
CDR3 DNA: TGTGCCAGCCAGCCCGGACTAGCGGAGAGCTACGAGCAGTACTTC
CDR3 protein: CASQPGLAESYEQYF

CDR3 length: 15
clone size: .
J gene: TRBJ1-2
V gene: TRBV6-6
D gene: .
CDR3 DNA: TGTGCCAGCAGTTACACTTCGCCTGAGAACTATGGCTACACCTTC
CDR3 protein: CASSYTSPENYGYTF

CDR3 length: 17
clone size: .
J gene: TRBJ2-1
V gene: TRBV5-1
D gene: TRBD2
CDR3 DNA: TGCGCCAGCAGGGGAATTTCGGGCGGGAGGGCTTACAATGAGCAGTTCTTC
CDR3 protein: CASRGISGGRAYNEQFF

CDR3 length: 15
clone size: .
J gene: TRBJ2-7
V gene: TRBV3-1/TRBV3-2
D gene: TRBD1
CDR3 DNA: TGTGCCAGCAGCCAAGAGGACAGGGCCTCCTACGAGCAGTACTTC
CDR3 protein: CASSQEDRASYEQYF

CDR3 length: 13
clone size: .
J gene: TRBJ1-2
V gene: TRBV27
D gene: .
CDR3 DNA: TGTGCCAGCAGTGCCCGTGGGGGCAGGGGCTACACCTTC
CDR3 protein: CASSARGGRGYTF

CDR3 length: 13
clone size: .
J gene: TRBJ2-7
V gene: TRBV9
D gene: .
CDR3 DNA: TGTGCCAGCAGCGTAGGGCAGACCTACGAGCAGTACTTC
CDR3 protein: CASSVGQTYEQYF

CDR3 length: 16
clone size: .
J gene: TRBJ2-1
V gene: TRBV10-3
D gene: TRBD2
CDR3 DNA: TGTGCCATCACGGCGGGAGGACCTCCCTCCTACAATGAGCAGTTCTTC
CDR3 protein: CAITAGGPPSYNEQFF

CDR3 length: 14
clone size: .
J gene: TRBJ2-7
V gene: TRBV28
D gene: .
CDR3 DNA: TGTGCCAGCAACCCCGGGAAGAGCTCCTACGAGCAGTACTTC
CDR3 protein: CASNPGKSSYEQYF

CDR3 length: 15
clone size: few
J gene: TRBJ2-1
V gene: TRBV4-2
D gene: .
CDR3 DNA: TGTGCCAGCAGCGACGGGTTCACTTCCCCCAATGAGCAGTTCTTC
CDR3 protein: CASSDGFTSPNEQFF

CDR3 length: 15
clone size: .
J gene: TRBJ2-1
V gene: TRBV27
D gene: .
CDR3 DNA: TGTGCCAGCAAGTCCAATCCAGGGGAGAACAATGAGCAGTTCTTC
CDR3 protein: CASKSNPGENNEQFF

CDR3 length: 13
clone size: .
J gene: TRBJ2-3
V gene: TRBV2
D gene: .
CDR3 DNA: TGTGCCAGCCGGGATGACTTCACAGATACGCAGTATTTT
CDR3 protein: CASRDDFTDTQYF

CDR3 length: 16
clone size: .
J gene: TRBJ2-5
V gene: TRBV5-1
D gene: TRBD2
CDR3 DNA: TGCGCCAGCAGCCCACCGGGACTAGCGGGCCCAGAGACCCAGTACTTC
CDR3 protein: CASSPPGLAGPETQYF

CDR3 length: 13
clone size: .
J gene: TRBJ1-5
V gene: TRBV7-9
D gene: .
CDR3 DNA: TGTGCCAGCAGCTTAGGTGAGGATCAGCCCCAGCATTTT
CDR3 protein: CASSLGEDQPQHF

CDR3 length: 14
clone size: .
J gene: TRBJ1-1
V gene: TRBV11-3
D gene: .
CDR3 DNA: TGTGCCAGCAGCTTAAGTGGACACCCGGTACGAGCTTTCTTT
CDR3 protein: CASSLSGHPVRAFF

CDR3 length: 14
clone size: .
J gene: TRBJ1-2
V gene: TRBV5-1
D gene: TRBD1
CDR3 DNA: TGCGCCAGCAGCCCCGATGGACAGGGGGACGGCTACACCTTC
CDR3 protein: CASSPDGQGDGYTF

CDR3 length: 15
clone size: few
J gene: TRBJ2-7
V gene: TRBV2
D gene: TRBD2
CDR3 DNA: TGTGCCAGCAGCCGACTAGCGGGAGGGCGGTACGAGCAGTACTTC
CDR3 protein: CASSRLAGGRYEQYF

CDR3 length: 14
clone size: .
J gene: TRBJ2-3
V gene: TRBV18
D gene: .
CDR3 DNA: TGTGCCAGCTCACCTGGCCCTTACACAGATACGCAGTATTTT
CDR3 protein: CASSPGPYTDTQYF

CDR3 length: 14
clone size: once
J gene: TRBJ1-1
V gene: TRBV30
D gene: .
CDR3 DNA: TGTGCCTGGAGTGGGGGGGGATTGGGGACAGAAGCTTTCTTT
CDR3 protein: CAWSGGGLGTEAFF

CDR3 length: 18
clone size: .
J gene: TRBJ1-4
V gene: TRBV3-1/TRBV3-2
D gene: .
CDR3 DNA: TGTGCCAGCAGCCAAAAGCTCAAGCTGCGGCAGTCTAATGAAAAACTGTTTTTT
CDR3 protein: CASSQKLKLRQSNEKLFF

CDR3 length: 16
clone size: .
J gene: TRBJ1-3
V gene: TRBV7-8
D gene: TRBD1
CDR3 DNA: TGTGCCAGCAGCCCTTACAGGGGGTTGCGGACCGGGGCCATATATTTT
CDR3 protein: CASSPYRGLRTGAIYF

CDR3 length: 14
clone size: .
J gene: TRBJ1-6
V gene: TRBV3-1/TRBV3-2
D gene: .
CDR3 DNA: TGTGCCAGCAGCCAAGAACTTAATAATTCACCCCTCCACTTT
CDR3 protein: CASSQELNNSPLHF

CDR3 length: 17
clone size: .
J gene: TRBJ2-3
V gene: TRBV4-1
D gene: .
CDR3 DNA: TGCGCCAGCAGCCAAGATTTAAGGAGCCCAGAGGGAGATACGCAGTATTTT
CDR3 protein: CASSQDLRSPEGDTQYF

CDR3 length: 15
clone size: .
J gene: TRBJ2-1
V gene: TRBV5-1
D gene: TRBD2
CDR3 DNA: TGCGCCAGCGAGCTAGCGGGTACTGGGGCGGATGAGCAGTTCTTC
CDR3 protein: CASELAGTGADEQFF

CDR3 length: 14
clone size: .
J gene: TRBJ2-3
V gene: TRBV19
D gene: .
CDR3 DNA: TGTGCCAGTAGTTTGAGCCGTTCGGGAGATACGCAGTATTTT
CDR3 protein: CASSLSRSGDTQYF

CDR3 length: 15
clone size: .
J gene: TRBJ2-7
V gene: TRBV16
D gene: TRBD2
CDR3 DNA: TGTGCCAGCAGCATGAGCGGGAGAGGTACCTACGAGCAGTACTTC
CDR3 protein: CASSMSGRGTYEQYF

CDR3 length: 15
clone size: once
J gene: TRBJ1-1
V gene: TRBV30
D gene: .
CDR3 DNA: TGTGCCGGAATTGCAAAGGGACTAATGAACACTGAAGCTTTCTTT
CDR3 protein: CAGIAKGLMNTEAFF